Described below is a single T cell receptor (beta chain) sequence and its context. This sample is drawn from a study of blood T cell repertoires in COVID-19. Study overall: Whether acute or convalescent, the COVID-19 samples came from the United States, Italy and Spain. Sample material is recorded as cDNA or gDNA derived from T cells, B-cell-depleted T cells, or PBMCs.

Authors' methods: Estimated nucleated cell counts came from reference gene primer amplification. The method was immunoSEQ multiplex PCR; TCRdb's version includes in-frame clones alone and lacks a portion of them. That table supplies the V and J calls and clone size; D and trimming were determined from the DNA. The sample holds about 42,000 clones, around 81% seen once. Germline values: CDR1 MNHEY, CDR2 SMNVEV (reference sequence). The CDR3 loop spans 13 amino acids. Trimming left V 5 bases short and J 5 bases short, with 13 bases between. The TCR originated in a man aged 50-59 years with active COVID-19. Sequenced material: peripheral blood. The J gene is TRBJ2-7, the V gene TRBV27; TRBD1 is a possible D gene (6 bases). CDR3 in DNA: TGTGCCAGCAGTACCCCGACAGGTAACGAGCAGTACTTC. Translation: CASSTPTGNEQYF.